A selection of T cell receptor beta chains follows, all from one sample in a study of CD8+CD57+ T cells in acquired aplastic anemia. TCRdb re-called the reads with MiXCR, one entry per CDR3 protein. The data show approximately 250,000 distinct CDR3 sequences, roughly 80% seen once. Sequenced: sorted CD4+, CD8+, or CD8+CD57+ T cells (not recorded which) from PBMCs. These TCRs come from a human donor with aplastic anemia. Both conserved end residues are part of each CDR3. D genes are given only for firm matches. Clone size is stated in some rows and not others, as once, few, many or a class when expanded.

v_call,j_call,d_call,clone_size,cdr3_nt,cdr3_aa
TRBV9,TRBJ1-5,.,once,TGTGCCAGCAGCGCGCCGGGAGACCACGCCGGGCAGCATTTT,CASSAPGDHAGQHF
TRBV7-9,TRBJ1-5,TRBD1,.,TGTGCCAGCAGCTCATCTGGGACAGGGGCCCCCGACTACTTT,CASSSSGTGAPDYF
TRBV2,TRBJ1-2,.,.,TGTGCCAGCAGTGCGGGACACCTCTATGGCTACACCTTC,CASSAGHLYGYTF
TRBV15,TRBJ1-4,.,.,TGTGCCACCAGCAGAGATCCCGACGAGGCAGGGTTTTTT,CATSRDPDEAGFF
TRBV15,TRBJ2-7,.,.,TGTGTCTCCACCAGCGGCATAGAGCCAGAGACGCAGTACTTC,CVSTSGIEPETQYF
TRBV4-3,TRBJ1-2,.,.,TGCGCCAGCAGCCACAATCCCGGGGGGCCGAACACCTTC,CASSHNPGGPNTF
TRBV19,TRBJ2-3,TRBD1,.,TGTGCCAGTAGTATAGTTTTAATCGGGACAGGGGCAGATACGCAGTATTTT,CASSIVLIGTGADTQYF
TRBV24-1,TRBJ2-2,.,once,TGTGCCACCAGTCAAACGAGCGCAGGGGTCGAACAGCTATTT,CATSQTSAGVEQLF
TRBV6-1,TRBJ2-7,.,.,TGTGCCAGCAGTGTGCCCTTAGGGCAGTACTTC,CASSVPLGQYF
TRBV2,TRBJ2-6,.,once,TGTGCCAGCGGGGTCGGGGGCACCTATAGGGCCAACGTTCTGACTTTC,CASGVGGTYRANVLTF
TRBV5-6,TRBJ2-1,TRBD1,.,TGTGCCAGCAGCTTACAGGGGGCGGCGTACAATGAGCAGTTCTTC,CASSLQGAAYNEQFF
TRBV24-1,TRBJ2-1,.,.,TGTGCCACCAGTGATGCCTCCGGGACCTCCTACAATGAGCAGTTCTTC,CATSDASGTSYNEQFF
TRBV19,TRBJ1-6,TRBD1,.,TGTGCCAGTAGTGTTTGGACAGGGGATAATTCACCCCTCCACTTT,CASSVWTGDNSPLHF
TRBV29-1,TRBJ1-2,.,.,TGCAGCGTTGATCAGGGCCGCTATGGCTACACCTTC,CSVDQGRYGYTF
TRBV13,TRBJ1-6,.,.,TGTGCCAGCAGCTTACGGGGAGTCGGCTATAATTCACCCCTCCACTTT,CASSLRGVGYNSPLHF
TRBV7-3,TRBJ2-3,.,.,TGTGCCAGCAGCTCCGCTTCCAGCCAGCGGGCCGGGGAGTTT,CASSSASSQRAGEF
TRBV5-5,TRBJ2-7,.,.,TGTGCCAGCAGCTTCCTACAAGCGAACACCGGGGAGCTGTTGAGGTACGAGCGGTACTTC,CASSFLQANTGELLRYERYF
TRBV7-2,TRBJ1-1,.,.,TGTGCCAGCAGCTCAGCCCTCTCGGGGAACCACCAGAATTTCTTT,CASSSALSGNHQNFF
TRBV7-9,TRBJ2-3,TRBD2,once,TGTGCCAGCAGCTCGCCGGCGGGGACTAGCTCGGCCGCTTATTTT,CASSSPAGTSSAAYF
TRBV24-1,TRBJ2-7,TRBD1,once,TGTGCCACCAGCACCGGGACAGGGATCCACGAGCAGTACTTC,CATSTGTGIHEQYF
TRBV7-8,TRBJ2-1,TRBD2,.,TGTGCCAGCAGCTTTCAAAGAGGCGGGGGGAGCGATTCCCAGTTCTTC,CASSFQRGGGSDSQFF
TRBV7-8,TRBJ2-6,.,few,TGTGCCAGCAGCTTAGCGGGTGGCTCCGATACGCAGTTCCTGACTTTC,CASSLAGGSDTQFLTF
TRBV5-5,TRBJ2-5,.,.,TGTGCCAGCAGCTTGGGGGCGGGCGCGGAAGAGACCCAGTACTTC,CASSLGAGAEETQYF
TRBV7-8,TRBJ2-5,.,few,TGTGCCAGCAGCTTAGCGGGCGGTCCCGATGCGCAGTATTACTTC,CASSLAGGPDAQYYF
TRBV7-3,TRBJ2-5,.,.,TGTGCCACCAGCCCCGCAGGGAGCGAGCAGAACCTCTGGTTC,CATSPAGSEQNLWF
TRBV11-3,TRBJ2-2,.,.,TGTGCCAGCAGCTTTCATCCAGACGAGCTGTTTTTT,CASSFHPDELFF
TRBV7-6,TRBJ2-1,TRBD2,.,TGTGCTAGCAGCTTTCAAAGAAGCGGGGAGCGGGATGAGCAGTTCTTC,CASSFQRSGERDEQFF
TRBV9,TRBJ1-1,TRBD1,.,TGTGCCAGCAGCGTAGGACCAGGGGGCACCGGGGAGCTTTTCTTT,CASSVGPGGTGELFF
TRBV9,TRBJ2-1,.,.,TGTGCCAGCAGCTGGGGGAGGAGCCATGGCTACACCTATGAGCAGTTCTTC,CASSWGRSHGYTYEQFF
TRBV2,TRBJ2-3,TRBD2,once,TGTGCCAGCAGTGCTAGCGGGCAGAGCCCGGTGGATTACACAGATACGCAGTATTTT,CASSASGQSPVDYTDTQYF
TRBV29-1,TRBJ2-7,.,.,TGCAGCGTTTCGGATGGCGAGCAGTACTTC,CSVSDGEQYF
TRBV9,TRBJ2-7,.,.,TGTGCCAGCAGCGGACGGTCAGAAACCTACTATTTTTACTTC,CASSGRSETYYFYF
TRBV7-2,TRBJ1-3,.,.,TGTGCCAGCAGCGTAGCGGGAAGTCCAACGAAGACCATATATTTT,CASSVAGSPTKTIYF
TRBV5-6,TRBJ1-1,.,.,TGTGCCAGCAGCTTGGAGAGGGGGAACACTGAAGCTTTCTTT,CASSLERGNTEAFF
TRBV2,TRBJ2-7,TRBD2,.,TGCGCCAGCGGGGGGGGGGGAAGATATGCGCAGTACTTT,CASGGGGRYAQYF
TRBV20-1,TRBJ2-1,.,.,TGCAGCGTTGGACGTTCGAACAATGAGCAGTTCTTC,CSVGRSNNEQFF
TRBV7-9,TRBJ1-1,TRBD1,.,TGTGCCAGCAGCTTAGCTCGGAGCGAGGGGGCCAACGCTTTCTTT,CASSLARSEGANAFF
TRBV20-1,TRBJ2-1,TRBD2,.,TGCAGTGCCAGCAGACTAGCGGGAGGTTACAATGAGCAGTTCTTC,CSASRLAGGYNEQFF
TRBV5-6,TRBJ2-1,.,.,TGTGCCAGCAGTATCGGTGGGGAAACCTACAATGAGCAGTTCTTC,CASSIGGETYNEQFF
TRBV7-3,TRBJ1-2,.,.,TGTGCCAGCAGCTTTCAAAGGAGCGGGGGGTATGACGACACCTTC,CASSFQRSGGYDDTF
TRBV7-3,TRBJ2-3,.,.,TGTGCCAGCAGCGCTTCCCGGGGGTGGCAGTATTTC,CASSASRGWQYF
TRBV11-2,TRBJ1-1,.,.,TGTGCCAGCAGCTGGGGTGGAGGGTGTGAAGCTTTCTTT,CASSWGGGCEAFF